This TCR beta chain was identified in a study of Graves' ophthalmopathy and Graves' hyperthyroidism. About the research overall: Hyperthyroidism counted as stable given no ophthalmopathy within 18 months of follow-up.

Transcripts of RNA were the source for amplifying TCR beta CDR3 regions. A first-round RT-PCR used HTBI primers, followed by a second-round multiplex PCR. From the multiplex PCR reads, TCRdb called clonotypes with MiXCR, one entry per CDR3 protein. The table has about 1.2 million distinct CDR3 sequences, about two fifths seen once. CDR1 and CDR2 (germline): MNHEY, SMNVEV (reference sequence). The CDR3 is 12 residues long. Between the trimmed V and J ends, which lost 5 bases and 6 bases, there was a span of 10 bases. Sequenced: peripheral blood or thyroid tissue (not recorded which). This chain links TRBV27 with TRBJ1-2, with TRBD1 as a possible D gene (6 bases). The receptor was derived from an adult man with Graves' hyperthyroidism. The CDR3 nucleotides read TGTGCCAGCAGTGTACGGACAGATGGCTACACCTTC. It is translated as CASSVRTDGYTF.